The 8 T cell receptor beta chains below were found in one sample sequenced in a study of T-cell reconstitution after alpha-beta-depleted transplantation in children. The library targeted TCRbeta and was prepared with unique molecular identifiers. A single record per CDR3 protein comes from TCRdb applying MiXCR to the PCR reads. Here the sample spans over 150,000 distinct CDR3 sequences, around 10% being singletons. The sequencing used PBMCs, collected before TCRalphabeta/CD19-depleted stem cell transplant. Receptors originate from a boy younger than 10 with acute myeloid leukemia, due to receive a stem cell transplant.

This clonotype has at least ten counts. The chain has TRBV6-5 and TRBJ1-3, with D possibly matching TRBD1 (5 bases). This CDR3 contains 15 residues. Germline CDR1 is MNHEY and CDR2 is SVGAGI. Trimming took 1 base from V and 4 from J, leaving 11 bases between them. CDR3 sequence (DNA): TGTGCCAGCAGTTACTTGCGACAGACGGGAAACACCATATATTTT. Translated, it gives CASSYLRQTGNTIYF.

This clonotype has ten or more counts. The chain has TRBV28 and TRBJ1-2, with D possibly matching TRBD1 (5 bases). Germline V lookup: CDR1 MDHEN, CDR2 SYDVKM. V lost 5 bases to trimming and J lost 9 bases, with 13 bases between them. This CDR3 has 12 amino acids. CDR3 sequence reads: CASSLPGGSYTF. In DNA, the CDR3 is TGTGCCAGCAGTCTCCCTGGGGGGAGCTACACCTTC.

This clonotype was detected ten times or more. The CDR3 DNA reads as TGTGCCAGCAGTTTATCCCCCCAAGGGTACTATGGCTACACCTTC. Its protein is CASSLSPQGYYGYTF. The chain couples TRBV27 to TRBJ1-2, with D hard to call. Germline assignment: CDR1 MNHEY and CDR2 SMNVEV (reference sequence). Trimming cost V 0 bases and J 3 bases, with 11 bases left between them. The CDR3 covers 15 residues.

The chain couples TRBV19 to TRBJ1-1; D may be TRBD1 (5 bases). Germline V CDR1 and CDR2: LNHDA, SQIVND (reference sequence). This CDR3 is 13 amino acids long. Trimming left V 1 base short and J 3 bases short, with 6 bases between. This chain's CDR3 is CASSIGGDTEAFF. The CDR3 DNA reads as TGTGCCAGTAGTATAGGAGGGGACACTGAAGCTTTCTTT. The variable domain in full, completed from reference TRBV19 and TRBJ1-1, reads DGGITQSPKYLFRKEGQNVTLSCEQNLNHDAMYWYRQDPGQGLRLIYYSQIVNDFQKGDIAEGYSVSREKKESFPLTVTSAQKNPTAFYLCASSIGGDTEAFFGQGTRLTVV.

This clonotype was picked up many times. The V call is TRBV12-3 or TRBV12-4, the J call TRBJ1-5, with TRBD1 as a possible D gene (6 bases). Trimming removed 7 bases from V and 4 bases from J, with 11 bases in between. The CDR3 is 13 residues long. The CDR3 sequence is CASTADRNQPQHF. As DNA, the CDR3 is TGTGCCAGCACTGCTGACAGGAATCAGCCCCAGCATTTT.

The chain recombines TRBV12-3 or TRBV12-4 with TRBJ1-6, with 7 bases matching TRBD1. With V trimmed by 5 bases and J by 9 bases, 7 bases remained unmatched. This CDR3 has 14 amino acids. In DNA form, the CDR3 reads TGTGCCAGCAGTCGGCAGGGGGTAGCTTCACCCCTCCACTTT. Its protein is CASSRQGVASPLHF.

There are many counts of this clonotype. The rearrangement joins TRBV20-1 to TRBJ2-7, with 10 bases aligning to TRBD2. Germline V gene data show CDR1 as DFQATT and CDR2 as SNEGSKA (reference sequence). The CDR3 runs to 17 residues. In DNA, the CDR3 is TGCAGTGCTAGAGATTTAGTCAGGACTAGCGGTTCCTCCGAGCAGTACGTC. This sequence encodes CSARDLVRTSGSSEQYV.

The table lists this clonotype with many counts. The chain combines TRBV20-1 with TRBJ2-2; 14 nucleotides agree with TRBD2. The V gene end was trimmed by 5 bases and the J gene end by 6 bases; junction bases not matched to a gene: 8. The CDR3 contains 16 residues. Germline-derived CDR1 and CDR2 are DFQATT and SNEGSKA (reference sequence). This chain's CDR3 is CSAAGTSGRVPGELFF. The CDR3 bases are TGCAGTGCTGCGGGGACTAGCGGGAGAGTTCCCGGGGAGCTGTTTTTT.